This TCR beta chain was captured by sequencing in a study of OX40 agonist ivuxolimab in advanced cancers. Study overall: Ivuxolimab, an agonist antibody against OX40 (CD134), was given to patients. Head and neck, renal cell, melanoma or hepatocellular carcinoma were the cancers that dose-escalation patients had. Study results and caveats: On average, CD8+ T cells had more expanded clones than CD4+.

Regarding this clone: Its antigen is not identified.

This CDR3 has 13 amino acids. Germline V gene lookup returns CDR1 SEHNR and CDR2 FQNEAQ (reference sequence). Between the trimmed V and J ends, which lost 2 bases and 1 base, there was a span of 6 bases. Systemic immunosuppression or autoimmune disease history was grounds to exclude patients. TCRdb's table, derived via immunoSEQ multiplex PCR, lists solely in-frame clones and lacks some. The profile shows around 84,000 clones, approximately 90% of them singletons. The chain carries TRBV7-9 and TRBJ2-7; D is uncertain. The TCR comes from an adult with an advanced solid tumor such as melanoma, head and neck, liver or kidney cancer. Specimen: CD4+ or CD8+ T cells sorted from blood, collected in a trial of the OX40 agonist ivuxolimab. CDR3 sequence (DNA): TGTGCCAGCAGCTTAAGCCATTCCTACGAGCAGTACTTC. Its protein product is CASSLSHSYEQYF.